The 8 T cell receptor beta chains presented below share a single source sample, sequenced in a study of T cell responses to AZD1222 COVID-19 vaccine. The repertoire was sequenced with immunoSEQ multiplex PCR; TCRdb's copy has only in-frame clones and lacks some. Among about 150,000 clones, about 93% were seen once, and the ten largest hold approximately 6.9%. The sequenced sample was peripheral blood, obtained 28 days after the second AZD1222 dose. Source of these receptors: an adult who received the AZD1222 COVID-19 vaccine.

The CDR3 loop is CASSLVQGAGGYTF. The CDR3 coding sequence is TGCGCCAGCAGCTTGGTACAGGGGGCTGGTGGCTACACCTTC. The rearrangement links TRBV5-1 to TRBJ1-2, with 9 nucleotides matching TRBD1. The V segment lost 0 bases and the J segment 7 bases; nucleotides outside the gene matches: 4. The germline gives CDR1 SGHRS, CDR2 YFSETQ. The CDR3 loop spans 14 amino acids.

The chain carries TRBV7-9 and TRBJ2-5; D might be TRBD1 (5 bases). This CDR3 contains 14 residues. Germline V CDR1 and CDR2: SEHNR, FQNEAQ (reference sequence). The ends were cut back, 2 bases at V and 2 bases at J, with 9 bases in the middle. For the CDR3, the DNA is TGTGCCAGCAGCTTATTCGACAGACAAGAGACCCAGTACTTC. Its translation is CASSLFDRQETQYF.

The chain combines TRBV5-1 with TRBJ1-2, with TRBD1 identical over 7 bases. This CDR3 is built from 15 residues. Looked up from germline, CDR1 is SGHRS and CDR2 is YFSETQ. The ends lost 3 bases at V and 4 bases at J; junction bases unmatched: 9. DNA for the CDR3: TGCGCCAGCAGCTCAGGGTGGGACAGCCTCTATGGCTACACCTTC. This translates into CASSSGWDSLYGYTF.

In this sample, this clone turned up once. The V call is TRBV19, the J call TRBJ1-2; TRBD1 might be the D (5 bases). Trimming stripped 6 bases from V and 5 bases from J, with 22 bases between. CDR1 and CDR2 from the germline V gene are LNHDA and SQIVND (reference sequence). There are 16 residues in the CDR3. The CDR3 region has the DNA TGTGCCAGTAGAGTCGGAACAAGGGACCCCCGATATGGCTACACCTTC. Translation: CASRVGTRDPRYGYTF.

The chain joins TRBV6-5 to TRBJ1-2; D uncertain. The CDR3 runs to 15 residues. The germline V gene has CDR1 MNHEY and CDR2 SVGAGI. V was pared by 0 bases and J by 0 bases, with 8 bases between. CDR3 region: CASSYSPLANYGYTF. CDR3 sequence (DNA): TGTGCCAGCAGTTACTCTCCGTTAGCTAACTATGGCTACACCTTC.

The J gene is TRBJ2-1, the V gene TRBV2; tentative D call: TRBD2 (6 bases). The CDR3 is made up of 14 amino acids. Germline CDR1 is SNHLY and CDR2 is FYNNEI. Deletions cut 6 bases from V and 3 bases from J, with 12 bases between. CDR3 amino acids: CASRRGTGYNEQFF. CDR3 nucleotides: TGTGCCAGCAGGCGGGGAACGGGCTACAATGAGCAGTTCTTC.

Only one count was recorded for this clone. The genes are TRBV30 and TRBJ1-3; D unresolved. Trimming took 0 bases from V and 1 from J, leaving 4 bases between them. The germline gives CDR1 GTSNPN, CDR2 SVGIG (reference sequence). The CDR3 runs to 13 residues. CDR3 DNA: TGTGCCTGGAGTGTATATTCTGGAAACACCATATATTTT. Amino acids: CAWSVYSGNTIYF.

The rearrangement links TRBV4-3 to TRBJ2-7; D is uncertain. Trimming took off 1 base at V and 3 bases at J, with 16 bases between the two ends. The CDR3 is 16 residues long. Germline CDR1 reads LGHNA; CDR2 reads YSLEER. The CDR3 sequence: CASSQGFIENNYEQYF. CDR3 bases: TGCGCCAGCAGCCAAGGTTTTATCGAAAACAACTACGAGCAGTACTTC.